This TCR beta chain was documented in a study of cytomegalovirus exposure and HLA in healthy donors. The CDR3 has 11 residues. Trimming removed 3 bases at V and 11 bases at J, with 13 bases between. Germline V gives CDR1 GTSNPN, CDR2 SVGIG (reference sequence). Study observations and caveats: Previously analyzed data showed that most TCR beta V segments were productive at a frequency of about 90% or about 30%.

On this clone itself: Antigen: not known.

The PCR made use of 60 Vbeta and 13 Jbeta primers. Clones were sequenced by immunoSEQ multiplex PCR, and TCRdb holds only the in-frame ones, with some missing. Here the sample spans 150,000 or so clones, roughly four fifths being singletons. This chain connects TRBV30 to TRBJ2-5, with a possible D match to TRBD2 (5 bases). Sequencing used PBMCs. This TCR derives from a man in his thirties or forties in good health and CMV-seropositive. The CDR3 is CAWSTSREQYF. The CDR3 bases are TGTGCCTGGAGCACCTCTAGGGAGCAGTACTTC.